This TCR beta chain originates from a study of early T cells in non-severe SARS-CoV-2 infection (dated by TCRdb to about 2021). Looking at the study overall: Because TCR sequencing was done on bulk RNA from unsorted whole blood, the alpha and beta chains could not be paired.

CDR1 SNHLY and CDR2 FYNNEI were looked up in the germline V gene. Reading from cysteine to phenylalanine, the CDR3 counts 13 amino acids. The DNA shown is the 39-base CDR3, in frame from base 1. The germline V and J ends show losses of 8 bases and 1 base respectively, and no gene match explains 4 bases of the junction. A case-control design nested within a healthcare worker cohort in London, UK, was used, with weekly nasopharyngeal swab PCR tests and blood sampling performed. Healthcare workers were recruited during the week of the UK lockdown, between 23 and 31 March 2020, and followed weekly for up to roughly 15 weeks. The library was built by means of 5' RACE. Sequencing was carried out with a NextSeq 500. Unique molecular identifiers were attached to individual cDNA molecules in the TCR library protocol so that sequencing error and PCR bias could be corrected. Both TCR alpha and beta chains were sequenced, and tight co-correlation was observed between alpha and beta sequence abundances in each sample. Per the source publication's procedure: Decombinator V4 was used to annotate TCR sequences for V gene, J gene and CDR3. Expanded TCRs were defined as changing significantly between any two time points under a Poisson model with p below 0.0001. TCR abundances were normalised to the total number of TCRs sequenced in each sample and reported as counts per million. TRAV1-2 paired with TRAJ12, TRAJ20 or TRAJ33 defined MAIT TCRs, while TRAV10 paired with TRAJ18 defined iNKT TCRs. VDJdb, accessed on 1 November 2021, was searched for TCRs annotated for CMV, EBV and SARS-CoV-2, and TCRs annotated for more than one antigen were excluded. TCRdb cleaned the public reads at Q25 with fastp, built clones with MiXCR and kept in-frame beta chains. Each record represents a unique CDR3 protein, reported with the most common genes and DNA among its rows. Here the V and J calls rest on TCRdb's processing, not on the authors' analysis. This sample lists 20,000 to 30,000 distinct CDR3 sequences; nearly 4.5% were detected once. The ten largest clones capture roughly 5.5% of the sample.

This clonotype came up many times. No antigen is known for it. Base-call qualities are not available, and no considerably larger clone is one nucleotide away. Overall results and qualifications from the work: VDJdb matching was skewed toward anti-spike CD8 responses and likely underestimated virus-specific expansions by missing private and CD4 specificities.

The sequence derives from an adult who was a healthcare worker with PCR-confirmed SARS-CoV-2 infection or an uninfected control (not recorded which). The rearranged segments are TRBV2 and TRBJ2-7, with 8 bases matching TRBD1. Source material: whole blood. CDR3 sequence: CASARDRSYEQYF. The nucleotides read TGTGCCAGCGCAAGGGACAGGTCCTACGAGCAGTACTTC. With all but the CDR3 taken from the reference TRBV2 and TRBJ2-7 genes, the full variable domain is: EPEVTQTPSHQVTQMGQEVILRCVPISNHLYFYWYRQILGQKVEFLVSFYNNEISEKSEIFDDQFSVERPDGSNFTLKIRSTKLEDSAMYFCASARDRSYEQYFGPGTRLTVT.